This T cell receptor beta chain originates from a study of shared clonotypes between healthy human individuals. Study details: Researchers assigned three CD4 naive, three CD4 memory, two CD8 naive and one CD8 memory plate to each donor. Broader study findings: For sorted subsets, rarefaction showed incomplete sequencing despite large depth.

Worth noting for this clone: Its antigen is not identified.

Trimming pared 5 bases from V and 0 bases from J, leaving 14 bases between. CDR1 and CDR2 from the germline V gene are SGHTA and FQGNSA. This CDR3 spans 16 amino acids. The assay was carried out at the deep level. Sequencing was performed with immunoSEQ multiplex PCR; in TCRdb, only in-frame clones are kept and a portion is missing. The data contain 2,100,000 or so clones, 95% of them seen just once; the ten biggest clones take up roughly 0.13%. The V gene is TRBV7-2, the J gene TRBJ1-3; D uncertain. The TCR was taken from a young man in good health. The source material was naive CD4+ T cells sorted from blood. The subset: CD45RA+ positively selected. The CDR3 spells CASSEGHLFSGNTIYF. The CDR3 nucleotides are TGTGCCAGCAGCGAGGGTCACCTTTTCTCTGGAAACACCATATATTTT.